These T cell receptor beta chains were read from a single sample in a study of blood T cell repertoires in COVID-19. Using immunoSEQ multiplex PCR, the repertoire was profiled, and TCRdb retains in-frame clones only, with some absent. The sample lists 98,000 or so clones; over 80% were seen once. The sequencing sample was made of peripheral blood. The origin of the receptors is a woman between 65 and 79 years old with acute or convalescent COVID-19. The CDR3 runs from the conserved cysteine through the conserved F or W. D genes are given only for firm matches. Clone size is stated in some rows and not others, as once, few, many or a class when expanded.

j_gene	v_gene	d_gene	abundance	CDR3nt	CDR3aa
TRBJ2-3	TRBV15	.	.	TGTGCCACCAGCAGAGATGGAGTCTACGCAGATACGCAGTATTTT	CATSRDGVYADTQYF
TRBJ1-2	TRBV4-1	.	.	TGCGCCAGCAGCCAAGAAGGAGTCTATGGCTACACCTTC	CASSQEGVYGYTF
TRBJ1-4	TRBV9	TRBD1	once	TGTGCCAGCAGCGCCGTCCCGGGACAGGGGGCAAGAGAAAAACTGTTTTTT	CASSAVPGQGAREKLFF
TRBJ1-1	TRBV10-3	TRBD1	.	TGTGCCATCACGCCCGGACAGGGCACTGAAGCTTTCTTT	CAITPGQGTEAFF
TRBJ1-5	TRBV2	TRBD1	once	TGTGCCAGCACCCTGACAGGGGGCCAGCCCCAGCATTTT	CASTLTGGQPQHF
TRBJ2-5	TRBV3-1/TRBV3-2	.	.	TGTGCCAGCAGCCCTGGACATAGCTTAGGGAAGACCCAGTACTTC	CASSPGHSLGKTQYF
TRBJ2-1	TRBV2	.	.	TGTGCCGGGCAAACGGCCCCCGTTTCAAATGAGCAGTTCTTC	CAGQTAPVSNEQFF
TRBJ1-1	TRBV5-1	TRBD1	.	TGCGCCAGCAGTTTAAACAGGGGCCTAGGGGCTGAAGCTTTCTTT	CASSLNRGLGAEAFF
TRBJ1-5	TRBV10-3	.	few	TGTGCCATCACCGGGACTGGCAATCAGCCCCAGCATTTT	CAITGTGNQPQHF
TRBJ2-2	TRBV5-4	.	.	TGTGCCAGCAGCTTAAAGCTCGGGGAGCTGTTTTTT	CASSLKLGELFF
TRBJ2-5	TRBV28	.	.	TGTGCCAGCAGTCTCTTGACAGTGAAGCAAGAGACCCAGTACTTC	CASSLLTVKQETQYF
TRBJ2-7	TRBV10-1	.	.	TGCGCCAGCAGTGTAGACAGCTCCTACGAGCAGTACTTC	CASSVDSSYEQYF
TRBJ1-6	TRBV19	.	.	TGTGCCAGTAGTACGGGGAATTCACCCCTCCACTTT	CASSTGNSPLHF
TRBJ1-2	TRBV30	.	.	TGTGCCCGAACTCCCGGTACCAACTATGGCTACACCTTC	CARTPGTNYGYTF
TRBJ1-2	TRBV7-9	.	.	TGTGCCAGCAGCTTCGGAGGGCCCCTTAACTATGGCTACACCTTC	CASSFGGPLNYGYTF
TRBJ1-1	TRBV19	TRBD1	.	TGTGCCAGTAGCAAGGACAGGGGGCACGGGGCTGAAGCTTTCTTT	CASSKDRGHGAEAFF
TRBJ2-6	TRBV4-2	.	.	TGTGCCAGCAGCCAAGATGAGGGATTCGGGGCCAACGTCCTGACTTTC	CASSQDEGFGANVLTF
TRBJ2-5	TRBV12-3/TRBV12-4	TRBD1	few	TGTGCCAGCACCGACAGGGTCCAAGAGACCCAGTACTTC	CASTDRVQETQYF
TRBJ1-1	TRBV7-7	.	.	TGTGCCAGCAGTCCATCCATGAACACTGAAGCTTTCTTT	CASSPSMNTEAFF